The 8 T cell receptor beta chains given below trace back to one sample, sequenced in a study of CD8+ T cells in alopecia areata. Reverse transcription of extracted RNA yielded cDNA, which provided the sequencing template. Here immunoSEQ multiplex PCR was the method, and the copy in TCRdb shows in-frame clones only, minus some. The data contain about 300,000 clones, nearly 60% of them singletons. Treatment reported: oral pan-JAK inhibitor, 5-10 mg twice daily. The sequencing used CD4+ T cells sorted from blood, collected at week 24, from a patient treated with tofacitinib. The receptors shown here come from a human donor with alopecia areata.

The J gene is TRBJ2-5, the V gene TRBV6-1; D might be TRBD2 (6 bases). CDR1 is MNHNS, CDR2 SASEGT, per germline. The CDR3 has 12 amino acids. Trimming shortened V by 4 bases and J by 5 bases, and 8 bases separated the two germline ends. The CDR3 nucleotides are TGTGCCAGCAGTGCCCTAGCGGAGACCCAGTACTTC. This encodes CASSALAETQYF.

This clone was counted between two and nine times. The chain carries TRBV10-3 and TRBJ2-1; 9 bases agree with TRBD1. The ends lost 7 bases at V and 7 bases at J; junction bases unmatched: 8. This CDR3 is 14 amino acids long. The germline gives CDR1 ENHRY, CDR2 SYGVKD. CDR3 protein: CAITTGTGRNEQFF. The CDR3 nucleotides are TGTGCCATCACAACCGGGACAGGGAGGAATGAGCAGTTCTTC.

The rearrangement uses TRBV4-3 and TRBJ1-6; tentatively, D is TRBD1 (5 bases). The CDR3 length is 16 residues. Per germline, CDR1 LGHNA and CDR2 YSLEER. The V gene lost 1 base and the J gene lost 10 bases, with 17 bases spanning the gap. CDR3 DNA sequence: TGCGCCAGCAGCCAAGTCTTTAGGGGTAAGAAATCACCCCTCCACTTT. As protein: CASSQVFRGKKSPLHF.

V and J are TRBV2 and TRBJ2-3; 7 nucleotides line up with TRBD1. The germline CDR1 and CDR2 sequences are SNHLY and FYNNEI. This CDR3 comprises 13 residues. Trimming at V came to 6 bases and at J to 6 bases, leaving 6 bases not matched to a gene. In DNA, the CDR3 is TGTGCCAGCAGCAGCACAGGGGTCGATACGCAGTATTTT. Its translation is CASSSTGVDTQYF. The full variable domain, with the rest looked up from reference TRBV2 and TRBJ2-3, is EPEVTQTPSHQVTQMGQEVILRCVPISNHLYFYWYRQILGQKVEFLVSFYNNEISEKSEIFDDQFSVERPDGSNFTLKIRSTKLEDSAMYFCASSSTGVDTQYFGPGTRLTVL.

This clone was seen only a few times. The V call is TRBV29-1, the J call TRBJ1-2; D may be TRBD1 (5 bases). This CDR3 has 14 residues. Per the germline V gene, CDR1 is SQVTM and CDR2 is ANQGSEA. Trimming left V 6 bases short and J 0 bases short, with 14 bases between. The CDR3 reads CSVSFQTANYGYTF. In DNA, the CDR3 is TGCAGCGTCTCGTTTCAGACAGCTAACTATGGCTACACCTTC.

The rearrangement links TRBV15 to TRBJ1-1, with D maybe TRBD1 (5 bases). V shed 1 base and J shed 10 bases, with 16 bases lying between them. Looked up from germline, CDR1 is LNHNV and CDR2 is YYDKDF (reference sequence). The CDR3 is 14 residues long. Here the CDR3 DNA reads TGTGCCACCAGCAGAGGACGGGACCCTAGAGGAGCTTTCTTT. Translating gives CATSRGRDPRGAFF.

The sample holds a few counts of this clone. The rearrangement joins TRBV28 to TRBJ1-3; no clear D gene. This CDR3 is built from 15 residues. V shed 2 bases and J shed 0 bases, with 8 bases lying between them. Germline assignment: CDR1 MDHEN and CDR2 SYDVKM. In nucleotides, the CDR3 is TGTGCCAGCAGTTTAGTGAGCTCCTCTGGAAACACCATATATTTT. It encodes CASSLVSSSGNTIYF.

This clone appeared a few times. The J gene is TRBJ1-1, the V gene TRBV29-1, with TRBD1 identical over 9 bases. CDR1 and CDR2 (germline): SQVTM, ANQGSEA. Losses at the gene ends were 4 bases for V and 0 bases for J; bases not matched to a gene: 6. This CDR3 contains 15 residues. The CDR3, as DNA: TGCAGCGTTGTACCCGGGACAGGGATGAACACTGAAGCTTTCTTT. The encoded protein is CSVVPGTGMNTEAFF.